Included here is one T cell receptor (beta chain) sequence, with context. Its antigen is not yet known. Per-base qualities were not stored, and no clone one base away is much larger. Each collaborating institution followed its own protocols to collect whole blood in K2EDTA tubes. For TCRbeta analysis, collaborator samples were shipped as frozen whole blood, as isolated PBMCs, or as DNA extracted from either sample type. This record belongs to a study of blood T cell repertoires in COVID-19 (dated by TCRdb to 2018 to 2020). Looking at the study overall: The collaborator samples originated in the United States, Italy and Spain and spanned the acute and convalescent phases of COVID-19. The material from the prospective study consisted of cDNA or gDNA derived from T cells, B-cell-depleted T cells, or PBMCs. Subjects who had been exposed to COVID-19, were actively infected with it, or had recovered from it provided the deeply sampled blood TCRbeta repertoires that made up the dataset. A freely available public database, intended as a resource for researchers studying the immune response to SARS-CoV-2, is where the repertoires were released. The samples were drawn from the first 160 participants of the ongoing ImmuneRACE study and from more than 1,000 subjects provided by 6 global collaborators. Nearly every sample came with metadata listing a de-identified subject ID, COVID-19 status, age in years and sex. Where available, HLA class I and class II types were taken from metadata supplied by the sample provider and were not determined by assay-based typing. General study outcomes and caveats: Clinical and demographic metadata were provided uncurated, with the amount varying by source and participant.

Here V drops 1 base and J drops 7 bases, and the junction holds 3 bases not matched to any gene. Taken from cysteine to phenylalanine, the CDR3 has 14 residues. The kept DNA is CDR3 alone, 42 bases in frame from the first base. For CDR1 and CDR2, the germline V gene lists SGHTA and FQGNSA. TCRbeta CDR3 regions were amplified from genomic DNA using the immunoSEQ Assay, a bias-controlled multiplex PCR. Per the source publication's procedure: The number of nucleated cells in each sample was estimated from the amplification of reference gene primers within the assay. Sequence reads were collapsed and filtered to measure the absolute abundance of every unique TCRbeta CDR3 rearrangement. For each sample, productive Simpson clonality was calculated as the square root of Simpson's diversity index across productive rearrangements. TCRdb mirrors the immuneACCESS table, restricted to in-frame sequences. Some clones are absent from its copies; in checked studies, under half trace to an unresolved V gene, and the reason for the others is unknown. V and J calls and clone size are those listed in that table; D and trimming were worked out from the DNA. In all, the sample holds a few hundred thousand clones, and 85% of those were seen once. The ten most abundant clones make up roughly 3.9% of the sample.

The sample comprised peripheral blood. The rearranged chain carries TRBV7-2 and TRBJ2-7; 11 nucleotides in the junction match TRBD2. The sequence was obtained from a young woman with acute or convalescent COVID-19. The DNA is as follows: TGTGCCAGCAGCTTAGTAGCGGGGGGGGAAGAGCAGTACTTC. Its protein reads: CASSLVAGGEEQYF.